The TCR beta chain under discussion was sequenced for a study of T cell changes during pregnancy in multiple sclerosis. Produced via immunoSEQ multiplex PCR; TCRdb's table is partial and in-frame only. The sample consists of some 40,000 clones, roughly 89% of them appearing once. The V gene's germline CDR1 is SGDLS and CDR2 YYNGEE. Trimming took 0 bases from V and 2 from J, leaving 9 bases between them. This CDR3 spans 14 amino acids. The chain has TRBV9 and TRBJ2-7; maybe TRBD2 (6 bases). The input for sequencing was CD4+ T cells from peripheral blood mononuclear cells, taken in the first trimester of pregnancy. The clonotype was recovered from a female donor with multiple sclerosis, enrolled in a pregnancy study. The CDR3 loop reads CASSVDREPYEQYF. CDR3 DNA: TGTGCCAGCAGCGTAGACCGGGAGCCCTACGAGCAGTACTTC.